The TCR beta chain described here comes from a study of T cells in Graves' hyperthyroidism and ophthalmopathy. Stability of Graves' hyperthyroidism was defined as absent ophthalmopathy progression within 18 months. Subjects aged 18 to 65 presented with newly diagnosed hyperthyroidism of less than 2 months' duration. Diagnosis rested on symptoms, serum thyroxine and TRAb, thyroid ultrasound, and orbital computed tomography. This clonotype was recorded many times. Amplification yielded TCR beta CDR3 regions, with RNA transcripts as the source. The TCR CDR3 was amplified in a first-round RT-PCR using the HTBI primer set. TCRdb recomputed calls from the multiplex PCR reads with MiXCR, one row per CDR3 protein. The repertoire consists of fewer than 250,000 distinct CDR3 sequences, with 17% occurring once and the leading ten covering approximately 50%. The CDR3 has 14 residues. CDR1 is SGHRS and CDR2 is YFSETQ in the germline V gene. V was pared by 3 bases and J by 2 bases, with 10 bases between.

Sample: blood. The rearrangement uses TRBV5-1 and TRBJ2-3; a possible D gene is TRBD1 (5 bases). The sequence was collected from a man aged 50-59 years with Graves' hyperthyroidism. For the CDR3, the DNA is TGCGCCAGCAGCTCACGACAGCTCACAGATACGCAGTATTTT. Translated: CASSSRQLTDTQYF.